This TCR beta chain was obtained from a study of CD8 T cells in ankylosing spondylitis. General study results and limits: In ankylosing spondylitis patients, matched synovial fluid reportedly showed significant enrichment of disease-linked clones. Made up of about eight highly homologous variants, a TCR beta motif appeared characteristic of ankylosing spondylitis blood.

Concerning this clonotype itself: Its specificity is unknown.

Quantitative barcoded 5'-RACE was used to prepare TCR beta libraries. MiXCR was run by TCRdb on the 5' RACE reads, yielding one entry per CDR3 protein. The data contain around 120,000 distinct CDR3 sequences, roughly an eighth of them singletons. Per the germline V gene, CDR1 is SGDLS and CDR2 is YYNGEE. The CDR3 length is 14 residues. Trimming took 0 bases from V and 2 from J, leaving 9 bases between them. The TCR sequence derives from a female donor with ankylosing spondylitis or in good health (not recorded which). This sequence joins TRBV9 and TRBJ2-7; perhaps D is TRBD1 or TRBD2 (5 bases each). The sequenced sample consisted of blood, either unsorted or a sorted T cell fraction (not recorded which). Written as DNA, the CDR3 is TGTGCCAGCAGCGTAGATCTGGGACCCTACGAGCAGTACTTC. This gives the protein CASSVDLGPYEQYF.